The clone carrying this T cell receptor (beta chain) occurred many times. Its specificity is unknown. The record originates from a study of blood T cells in healthy people across ages. General study results and limits: Versus aged donors, long-lived donors had higher diversity and more naive CD4+ cells.

All donors came from Russia, were Caucasian and healthy, and spanned ages roughly 6 to 100. The CDR3 sequence is 15 residues long. Germline V lookup: CDR1 DFQATT, CDR2 SNEGSKA (reference sequence). Through a sample-barcoded 5' primer and a J-beta primer mix, a second PCR was run for about 7 to 12 cycles. From the 5' RACE reads, TCRdb called clonotypes with MiXCR, one entry per CDR3 protein. The data contain some 690,000 distinct CDR3 sequences, about a fifth of them seen just once; the ten biggest clones take up less than 25%. The chain recombines TRBV20-1 with TRBJ2-1; TRBD1 agrees at 7 bases. The J call is doubtful: the DNA matches TRBJ2-5 better. The sequenced sample consisted of blood. The receptor's source is a man in his 70s in good health. This CDR3 reads CSARDGGQPQVSQYF. The CDR3 DNA reads TGCAGTGCTAGAGATGGGGGACAGCCCCAGGTGTCCCAGTACTTC.